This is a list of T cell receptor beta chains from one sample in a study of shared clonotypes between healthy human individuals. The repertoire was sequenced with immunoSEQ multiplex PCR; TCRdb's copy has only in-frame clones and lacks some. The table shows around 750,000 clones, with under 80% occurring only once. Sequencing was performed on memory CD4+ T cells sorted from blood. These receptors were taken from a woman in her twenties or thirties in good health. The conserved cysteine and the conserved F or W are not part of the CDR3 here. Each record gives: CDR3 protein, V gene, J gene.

CDR3aa: ASSLLLGSTDTQY; v_gene: TRBV5-1; j_gene: TRBJ2-3
CDR3aa: ASSLTLGGELF; v_gene: TRBV28; j_gene: TRBJ2-2
CDR3aa: ASSGTGGINQPQH; v_gene: TRBV19; j_gene: TRBJ1-5
CDR3aa: ASSMEAGPPVDIQY; v_gene: TRBV19; j_gene: TRBJ2-4
CDR3aa: AGGTDYEKLF; v_gene: TRBV2; j_gene: TRBJ1-4
CDR3aa: ASSLLTGRDYGYT; v_gene: TRBV28; j_gene: TRBJ1-2
CDR3aa: ASSSRPPGQGNTEAF; v_gene: TRBV7-2; j_gene: TRBJ1-1
CDR3aa: ASSEAGGLDGYT; v_gene: TRBV7-9; j_gene: TRBJ1-2
CDR3aa: ASSGTTGLGTDTQY; v_gene: TRBV5-1; j_gene: TRBJ2-3
CDR3aa: ASSERGAGANVLT; v_gene: TRBV6-1; j_gene: TRBJ2-6
CDR3aa: ASSLTDSNTGELF; v_gene: TRBV5-1; j_gene: TRBJ2-2
CDR3aa: AISADRGLADRADTQY; v_gene: TRBV10-3; j_gene: TRBJ2-3
CDR3aa: ASSLVYGGYT; v_gene: TRBV5-1; j_gene: TRBJ1-2
CDR3aa: ASSVTELGTGELF; v_gene: TRBV2; j_gene: TRBJ2-2
CDR3aa: ASSPGQGKVYEQY; v_gene: TRBV7-8; j_gene: TRBJ2-7
CDR3aa: ASSVGGGEDEQY; v_gene: TRBV9; j_gene: TRBJ2-7
CDR3aa: ASSQDPQGYNNEQF; v_gene: TRBV4-2; j_gene: TRBJ2-1
CDR3aa: ASRILSNTGELF; v_gene: TRBV6-4; j_gene: TRBJ2-2
CDR3aa: ASSLVGRANEKLF; v_gene: TRBV5-1; j_gene: TRBJ1-4
CDR3aa: ASGQNGYEQY; v_gene: TRBV28; j_gene: TRBJ2-7
CDR3aa: ASSLATRSKGVVQY; v_gene: TRBV7-8; j_gene: TRBJ2-3
CDR3aa: ASSILLAADTQY; v_gene: TRBV7-8; j_gene: TRBJ2-3
CDR3aa: ANGQGGTQY; v_gene: TRBV2; j_gene: TRBJ2-3
CDR3aa: ASSFYLNQPQH; v_gene: TRBV7-2; j_gene: TRBJ1-5
CDR3aa: ASSPGGSYYEQY; v_gene: TRBV18; j_gene: TRBJ2-7
CDR3aa: ASSLAGGPKYEQY; v_gene: TRBV7-9; j_gene: TRBJ2-7
CDR3aa: ASSLGTTWGNEQF; v_gene: TRBV7-9; j_gene: TRBJ2-1
CDR3aa: ASIPPPGELF; v_gene: TRBV6-4; j_gene: TRBJ2-2
CDR3aa: ASSFWSEAF; v_gene: TRBV28; j_gene: TRBJ1-1
CDR3aa: ASSLRGHGTDTQY; v_gene: TRBV5-1; j_gene: TRBJ2-3
CDR3aa: ASTTPSGTGQF; v_gene: TRBV28; j_gene: TRBJ2-1
CDR3aa: ASSFRDKISYT; v_gene: TRBV28; j_gene: TRBJ1-2